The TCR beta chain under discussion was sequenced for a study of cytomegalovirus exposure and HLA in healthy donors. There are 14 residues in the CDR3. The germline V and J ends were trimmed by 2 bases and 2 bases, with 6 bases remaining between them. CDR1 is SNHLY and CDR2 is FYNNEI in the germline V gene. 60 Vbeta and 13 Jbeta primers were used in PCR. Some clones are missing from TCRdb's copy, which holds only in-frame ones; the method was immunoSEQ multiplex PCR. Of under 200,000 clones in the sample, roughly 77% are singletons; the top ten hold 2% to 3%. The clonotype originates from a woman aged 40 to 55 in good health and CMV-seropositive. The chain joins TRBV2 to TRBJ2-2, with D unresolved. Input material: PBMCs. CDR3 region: CASSEPLNTGELFF. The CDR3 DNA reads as TGTGCCAGCAGTGAACCGCTAAACACCGGGGAGCTGTTTTTT.